This TCR beta chain came from a study of T cell responses to AZD1222 COVID-19 vaccine. Sequencing was performed with immunoSEQ multiplex PCR; in TCRdb, only in-frame clones are kept and a portion is missing. The sample consists of roughly 150,000 clones, less than 95% of them appearing once. Pooling of second doses given at about 4 or about 12 weeks was done. The CDR3 consists of 13 residues. CDR1 and CDR2 from the germline V gene are MNHEY and SVGAGI. Deletions cut 4 bases from V and 7 bases from J, with 8 bases between. The sequence derives from an adult who received the AZD1222 COVID-19 vaccine. V usage is TRBV6-5 and J usage is TRBJ1-6, with D hard to call. Source: peripheral blood, taken 28 days after the second AZD1222 dose. Here the CDR3 reads CASSSGINSPLHF. CDR3 in DNA: TGTGCCAGCAGTTCGGGTATCAATTCACCCCTCCACTTT.